This passage covers 6 T cell receptor beta chains from one sample sequenced in a study of OX40 agonist ivuxolimab in advanced cancers. Measured with immunoSEQ multiplex PCR; TCRdb has only the in-frame clones, and not every one. The sample comprises roughly 18,000 clones, 80% to 90% of which are singletons, and 55% to 65% rests with the top ten. The material sequenced was CD4+ or CD8+ T cells sorted from blood, taken in a trial of the OX40 agonist ivuxolimab. Every receptor here comes from an adult with an advanced solid tumor such as melanoma, head and neck, liver or kidney cancer.

CDR3 region: CASSSTDTIYEQYF. In DNA, the CDR3 is TGTGCCAGCAGTTCCACTGACACCATCTACGAGCAGTACTTC. The rearrangement uses TRBV27 and TRBJ2-7, with unresolved D. The ends were cut back, 4 bases at V and 3 bases at J, with 13 bases in the middle. The CDR3 is 14 amino acids. Germline V CDR1 and CDR2: MNHEY, SMNVEV (reference sequence).

The chain links TRBV11-1 to TRBJ2-7; possibly TRBD2 for D (6 bases). CDR1 SGHAT and CDR2 FQDESV come from the germline V gene (reference sequence). CDR3 length: 14 residues. V was shortened by 1 base and J by 0 bases, with 7 bases between the two germline ends. As DNA, the CDR3 is TGTGCCAGCAGCTTAGGCGGGATCTCCTACGAGCAGTACTTC. It encodes CASSLGGISYEQYF.

The genes are TRBV6-1 and TRBJ1-1; D unclear. There are 10 residues in the CDR3. The germline gives CDR1 MNHNS, CDR2 SASEGT. The V gene lost 8 bases and the J gene lost 8 bases, with 9 bases spanning the gap. CDR3: CASRGLEAFF. The DNA of the CDR3 is TGTGCCAGCCGAGGGTTGGAAGCTTTCTTT.

The CDR3 DNA follows: TGCAGCGCCGATGGGGCTTTTGGTTATGGCTACACCTTC. Its protein product is CSADGAFGYGYTF. This rearrangement joins TRBV29-1 to TRBJ1-2, with D possibly matching TRBD1 (5 bases). The CDR3 totals 13 residues. Germline V gene data show CDR1 as SQVTM and CDR2 as ANQGSEA. The V end was cut by 7 bases, the J end by 5 bases, with 17 bases between.

Here the CDR3 DNA reads TGTGCCAGCAGCAACGCGGGGGGAACGTACAATGAGCAGTTCTTC. This encodes CASSNAGGTYNEQFF. The rearrangement joins TRBV6-4 to TRBJ2-1; TRBD2 matches 8 bases. Per the germline V gene, CDR1 is MRHNA and CDR2 is SNTAGT. This CDR3 region has 15 residues. V was clipped by 6 bases and J by 4 bases; unmatched bases: 8.

The rearrangement links TRBV9 to TRBJ2-7, with a weak D call TRBD2 (6 bases). Per the germline V gene, CDR1 is SGDLS and CDR2 is YYNGEE. V lost 4 bases and J 4 bases, leaving 15 bases between the germline ends. The CDR3 length is 14 residues. The CDR3 bases are TGTGCCAGCAGCTCGGCGGGACCTTCATACGAGCAGTACTTC. This translates into CASSSAGPSYEQYF.